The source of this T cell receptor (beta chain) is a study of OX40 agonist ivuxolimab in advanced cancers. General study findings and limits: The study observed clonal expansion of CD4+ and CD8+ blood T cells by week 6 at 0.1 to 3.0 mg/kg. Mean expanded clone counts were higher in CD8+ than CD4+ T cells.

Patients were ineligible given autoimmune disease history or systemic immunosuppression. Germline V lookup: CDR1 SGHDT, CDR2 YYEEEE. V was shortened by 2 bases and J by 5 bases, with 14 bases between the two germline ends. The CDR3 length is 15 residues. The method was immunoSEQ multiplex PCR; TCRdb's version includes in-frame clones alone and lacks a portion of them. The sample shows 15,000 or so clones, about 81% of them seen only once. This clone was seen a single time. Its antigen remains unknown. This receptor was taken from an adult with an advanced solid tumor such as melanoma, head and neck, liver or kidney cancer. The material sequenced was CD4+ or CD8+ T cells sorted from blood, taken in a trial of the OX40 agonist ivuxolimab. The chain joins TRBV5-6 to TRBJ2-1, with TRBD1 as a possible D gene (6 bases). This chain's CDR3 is CASSLVGDRHNEQFF. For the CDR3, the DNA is TGTGCCAGCAGCTTAGTGGGCGACAGGCACAATGAGCAGTTCTTC.